This TCR beta chain was found in a study of metastatic and nonmetastatic thyroid tumors. About the study: From malignant and benign thyroid patients, repertoires in blood and in tumor or nodule tissue were compared.

Germline CDR1 and CDR2: SGHRS and YFSETQ. The CDR3 sequence is 15 residues long. Trimming took off 4 bases at V and 4 bases at J, with 15 bases between the two ends. Patients were all untreated before their thyroid surgery. TCRdb used MiXCR to call clones anew from the PCR reads. This sample has approximately 28,000 clones; about 21% occur once, and the top ten carry around a fifth. The sample was blood. V is TRBV5-1 and J is TRBJ2-1; D is unclear. This clonotype was obtained from a female donor with papillary thyroid cancer or a benign thyroid nodule (not recorded which). Some clones in this sample may be carry-over from other donors' samples. The chain's CDR3 is CASSKTDSLYNEQFF. The CDR3 DNA is TGCGCCAGCAGCAAAACAGATTCCCTTTACAATGAGCAGTTCTTC.